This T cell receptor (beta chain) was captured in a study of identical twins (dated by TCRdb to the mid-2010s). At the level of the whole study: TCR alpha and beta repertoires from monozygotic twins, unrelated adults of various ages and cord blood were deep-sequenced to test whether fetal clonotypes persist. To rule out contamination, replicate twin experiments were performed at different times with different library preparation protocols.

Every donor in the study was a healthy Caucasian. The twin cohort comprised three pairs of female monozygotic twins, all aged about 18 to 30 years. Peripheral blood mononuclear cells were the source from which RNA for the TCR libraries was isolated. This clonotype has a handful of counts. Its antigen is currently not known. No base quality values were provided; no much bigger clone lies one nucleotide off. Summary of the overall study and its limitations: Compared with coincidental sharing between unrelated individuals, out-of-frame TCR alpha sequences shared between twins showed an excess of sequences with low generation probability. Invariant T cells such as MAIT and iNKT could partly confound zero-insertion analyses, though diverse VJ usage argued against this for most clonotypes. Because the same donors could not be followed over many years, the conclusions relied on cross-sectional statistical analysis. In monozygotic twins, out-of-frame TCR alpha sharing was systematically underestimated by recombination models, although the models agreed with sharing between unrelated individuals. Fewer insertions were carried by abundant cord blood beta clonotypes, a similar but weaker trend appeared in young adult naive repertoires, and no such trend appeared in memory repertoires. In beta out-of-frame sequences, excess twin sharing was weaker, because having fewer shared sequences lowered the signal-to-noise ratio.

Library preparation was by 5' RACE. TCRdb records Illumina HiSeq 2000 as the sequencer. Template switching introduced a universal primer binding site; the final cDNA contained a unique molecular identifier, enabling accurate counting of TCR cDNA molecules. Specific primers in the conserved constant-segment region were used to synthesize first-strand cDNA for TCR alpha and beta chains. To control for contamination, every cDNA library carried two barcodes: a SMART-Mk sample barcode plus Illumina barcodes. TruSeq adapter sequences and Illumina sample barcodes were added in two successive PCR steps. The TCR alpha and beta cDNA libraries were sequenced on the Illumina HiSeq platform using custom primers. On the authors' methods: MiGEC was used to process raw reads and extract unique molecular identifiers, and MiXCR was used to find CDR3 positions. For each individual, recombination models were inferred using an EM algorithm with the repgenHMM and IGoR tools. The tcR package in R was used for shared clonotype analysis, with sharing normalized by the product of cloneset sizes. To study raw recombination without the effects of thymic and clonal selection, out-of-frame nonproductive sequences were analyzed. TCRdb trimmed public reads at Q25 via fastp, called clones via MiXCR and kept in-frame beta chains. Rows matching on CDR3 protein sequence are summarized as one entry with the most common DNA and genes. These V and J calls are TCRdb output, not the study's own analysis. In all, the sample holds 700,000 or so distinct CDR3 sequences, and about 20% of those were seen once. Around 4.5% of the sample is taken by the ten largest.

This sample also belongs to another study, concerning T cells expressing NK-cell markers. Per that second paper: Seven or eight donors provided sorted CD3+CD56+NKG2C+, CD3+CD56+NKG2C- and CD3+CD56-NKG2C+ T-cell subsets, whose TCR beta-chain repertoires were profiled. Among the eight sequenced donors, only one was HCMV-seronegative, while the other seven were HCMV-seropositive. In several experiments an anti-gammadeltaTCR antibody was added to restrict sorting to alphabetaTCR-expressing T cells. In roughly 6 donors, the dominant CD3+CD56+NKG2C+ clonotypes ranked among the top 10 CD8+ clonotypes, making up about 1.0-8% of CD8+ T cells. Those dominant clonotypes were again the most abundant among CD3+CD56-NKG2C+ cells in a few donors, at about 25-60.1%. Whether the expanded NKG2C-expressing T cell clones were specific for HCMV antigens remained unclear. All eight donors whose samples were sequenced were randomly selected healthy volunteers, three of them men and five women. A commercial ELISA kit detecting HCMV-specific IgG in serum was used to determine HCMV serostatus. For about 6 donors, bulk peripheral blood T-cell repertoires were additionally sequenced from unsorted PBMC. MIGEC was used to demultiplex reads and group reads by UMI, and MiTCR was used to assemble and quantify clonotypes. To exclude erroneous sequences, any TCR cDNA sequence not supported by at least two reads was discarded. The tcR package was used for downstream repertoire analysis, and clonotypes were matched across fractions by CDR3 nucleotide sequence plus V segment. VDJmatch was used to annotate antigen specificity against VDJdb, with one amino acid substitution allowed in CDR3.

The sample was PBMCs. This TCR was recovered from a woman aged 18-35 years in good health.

The sequenced DNA is TGTGCCAGCAGCTTGGTTTCGGCAGTCCATGGCTACACCTTC. Translation gives CASSLVSAVHGYTF. This chain is built from TRBV5-6 and TRBJ1-2; the D gene cannot be named for sure. Measured from the cysteine to the phenylalanine, the CDR3 is 14 residues long. CDR3 DNA only is kept here, 42 bases in frame from base 1. Sequences SGHDT (CDR1) and YYEEEE (CDR2) are obtained from the germline V gene. V is shortened by 0 bases, J by 6 bases, and the region joining them spans 12 bases.